A selection of T cell receptor beta chains follows, all from one sample in a study of blood T cell repertoires in COVID-19. Sequencing used immunoSEQ multiplex PCR; TCRdb keeps in-frame clones, though not all of them. The sample records approximately 360,000 clones, 90% being singletons. The sequenced sample consisted of peripheral blood. These receptor sequences come from a man in his late teens or twenties with active or convalescent COVID-19. CDR3s include the opening cysteine and the closing phenylalanine or tryptophan. A D gene is named only where the DNA matches it firmly. Size values are once, few and many counts, or a class for expanded clones, and some rows have none.

D: NA
V: TRBV19
J: TRBJ1-5
size: NA
DNA: TGTGCCAGTAGTATAAAGCGGCTTAATCAGCCCCAGCATTTT
CDR3: CASSIKRLNQPQHF

D: NA
V: TRBV19
J: TRBJ2-3
size: once
DNA: TGTGCCAGTAGTTTTTTGGGCTGGAAGGATACGCAGTATTTT
CDR3: CASSFLGWKDTQYF

D: NA
V: TRBV6-2/TRBV6-3
J: TRBJ2-1
size: NA
DNA: TGTGCCAGCAGTTATGAGAGGCTCCGGAATGAGCAGTTCTTC
CDR3: CASSYERLRNEQFF

D: TRBD2
V: TRBV4-3
J: TRBJ2-1
size: NA
DNA: TGCGCCAGCAGCCAAGATCGGGGGGTCGGGGTTAGCGGGAGTTCAGGTGAGCAGTTCTTC
CDR3: CASSQDRGVGVSGSSGEQFF

D: NA
V: TRBV18
J: TRBJ1-1
size: NA
DNA: TGTGCCAGCTCACCGCGGACAGATGGGAACACTGAAGCTTTCTTT
CDR3: CASSPRTDGNTEAFF

D: TRBD1
V: TRBV5-1
J: TRBJ1-2
size: NA
DNA: TGCGCCAGCGGCCCGGGACAGGATGTCGGGTATGGCTACACCTTC
CDR3: CASGPGQDVGYGYTF

D: NA
V: TRBV7-6
J: TRBJ1-1
size: once
DNA: TGTGCCAGCAGCCAGATGCGGGGACGGGAGGGTGAAGCTTTCTTT
CDR3: CASSQMRGREGEAFF

D: TRBD1
V: TRBV7-2
J: TRBJ1-5
size: once
DNA: TGTGCCAGCAGCCGCGACAGGGGTTATCAGCCCCAGCATTTT
CDR3: CASSRDRGYQPQHF

D: NA
V: TRBV1
J: TRBJ1-5
size: NA
DNA: TGCACCCGACCACAGGGGTATAGCAATCAGCCCCAGCATTTT
CDR3: CTRPQGYSNQPQHF

D: NA
V: TRBV19
J: TRBJ1-1
size: NA
DNA: TGTGCCAGTAGTATCTGGGGCAACACTGAAGCTTTCTTT
CDR3: CASSIWGNTEAFF

D: NA
V: TRBV2
J: TRBJ1-1
size: NA
DNA: TGTGCCAGCAAAAAAGGGACATACCTGAACACTGAAGCTTTCTTT
CDR3: CASKKGTYLNTEAFF

D: NA
V: TRBV9
J: TRBJ1-2
size: NA
DNA: TGTGCCAGCAGCGCCCCGGGGGACGCCTATGGCTACACCTTC
CDR3: CASSAPGDAYGYTF

D: NA
V: TRBV5-1
J: TRBJ2-6
size: few
DNA: TGCGCCAGCAGCTTTACAACTACAGCCTCTGGGGCCAACGTGCTGACTTTC
CDR3: CASSFTTTASGANVLTF

D: NA
V: TRBV18
J: TRBJ2-7
size: NA
DNA: TGTGCCAGCTCACCGGCGGCTTACGAGCAGTACTTC
CDR3: CASSPAAYEQYF

D: NA
V: TRBV7-9
J: TRBJ2-1
size: once
DNA: TGTGCCAGCAGTCACACCCCAAGATTCTCCTACAATGAGCAGTTCTTC
CDR3: CASSHTPRFSYNEQFF

D: TRBD1
V: TRBV7-9
J: TRBJ1-6
size: NA
DNA: TGTGCCAGCAGCTTATTAGCCGGGACAGATAATTCACCCCTCCACTTT
CDR3: CASSLLAGTDNSPLHF

D: NA
V: TRBV6-5
J: TRBJ1-6
size: NA
DNA: TGTGCCAGCAGTCAGGTTCTCCGTAATTCACCCCTCCACTTT
CDR3: CASSQVLRNSPLHF

D: NA
V: TRBV5-1
J: TRBJ2-7
size: NA
DNA: TGCGCCAGCAGCCGAACCGGAGGGGGGGGCGGCTACGAGCAGTACTTC
CDR3: CASSRTGGGGGYEQYF

D: NA
V: TRBV6-5
J: TRBJ1-2
size: NA
DNA: TGTGCCAGCAGTTACCGGACAATCCATGGCTACACCTTC
CDR3: CASSYRTIHGYTF

D: NA
V: TRBV4-2
J: TRBJ1-4
size: NA
DNA: TGTGCCAGCAGCCACAGGGTTCTTAATGAAAAACTGTTTTTT
CDR3: CASSHRVLNEKLFF

D: NA
V: TRBV7-6
J: TRBJ2-1
size: NA
DNA: TGTGCCAGCAGCCCCAGACAAGTACACAGTAACAATGAGCAGTTCTTC
CDR3: CASSPRQVHSNNEQFF